The rows below give T cell receptor beta chains drawn from one sample of a study of blood T cells in healthy people across ages. TCRdb redid the calling of the 5' RACE reads with MiXCR, one entry per CDR3 protein. In the table there are 700,000 or so distinct CDR3 sequences, around 43% of which are singletons. Sequencing used blood. These receptors all stem from a man older than 75 in good health. Each CDR3 is given with its conserved first and last residue. The D gene is left open where the match is weak. Only part of the rows carry a size: once, few, many, or a class if the clone is expanded.

size | J | V | D | CDR3 | DNA
. | TRBJ1-2 | TRBV20-1 | . | CSARKHREFRNYGYTF | TGCAGTGCTAGAAAGCACAGGGAGTTTCGGAACTATGGCTACACCTTC
. | TRBJ2-1 | TRBV7-9 | TRBD2 | CASSLLSLAGGPGEQFF | TGTGCCAGCAGCTTACTCTCTCTAGCGGGGGGGCCAGGTGAGCAGTTCTTC
few | TRBJ2-4 | TRBV2 | TRBD2 | CASSDRTGGPKNIQYF | TGTGCCAGCAGTGATCGTACGGGAGGGCCCAAAAACATTCAGTACTTC
. | TRBJ2-6 | TRBV24-1 | . | CATSEDGTGANVLTF | TGTGCCACCAGTGAAGACGGTACGGGGGCCAACGTCCTGACTTTC
many | TRBJ1-2 | TRBV19 | . | CASSPGTADGYTF | TGTGCCAGTAGCCCAGGTACGGCAGATGGCTACACCTTC
. | TRBJ2-1 | TRBV20-1 | TRBD2 | CSAGLAGGRQFF | TGCAGTGCCGGGCTAGCGGGGGGACGGCAGTTCTTC
. | TRBJ1-2 | TRBV6-2/TRBV6-3 | TRBD1 | CASSLPDREDYGYTF | TGTGCCAGCAGTTTGCCGGACAGGGAAGACTATGGCTACACCTTC
. | TRBJ1-1 | TRBV20-1 | . | CSASRGNTEAFF | TGCAGTGCTTCCAGGGGGAACACTGAAGCTTTCTTT
. | TRBJ2-5 | TRBV6-6 | TRBD2 | CASSSKGAGVSNEQYF | TGTGCCAGCAGTTCCAAAGGGGCGGGAGTGTCCAATGAGCAGTACTTC
. | TRBJ1-1 | TRBV28 | . | CASNSLGTEAFF | TGTGCCAGCAATTCACTCGGGACTGAAGCTTTCTTT
few | TRBJ2-5 | TRBV7-3 | . | CASSSTGHGVETQYF | TGTGCCAGCAGCAGCACGGGACACGGAGTGGAGACCCAGTACTTC
. | TRBJ2-3 | TRBV29-1 | TRBD2 | CSATGGTADTQYF | TGCAGCGCCACCGGGGGGACCGCAGATACGCAGTATTTT
. | TRBJ2-3 | TRBV11-3 | TRBD1 | CASSPRQGGGTDTQYF | TGTGCCAGCAGCCCCAGACAGGGGGGAGGCACAGATACGCAGTATTTT
few | TRBJ2-7 | TRBV7-2 | TRBD2 | CASSLEGGFQVYEQYF | TGTGCCAGCAGCTTAGAGGGAGGGTTCCAAGTTTACGAGCAGTACTTC
. | TRBJ2-1 | TRBV6-5 | TRBD2 | CASSYSGTSGGHNEQFF | TGTGCCAGCAGTTACTCCGGGACTAGCGGGGGCCACAATGAGCAGTTCTTC
few | TRBJ1-2 | TRBV11-1 | . | CASGHPVPRGGYTF | TGTGCCAGCGGCCATCCTGTGCCTAGGGGTGGCTACACCTTC
many | TRBJ1-2 | TRBV7-3 | . | CASSFSGNYGYTF | TGTGCCAGCAGCTTTTCGGGGAACTATGGCTACACCTTC
. | TRBJ1-5 | TRBV6-6 | TRBD1 | CASNTGEYSNQPRHF | TGTGCCAGCAACACAGGGGAATATAGCAATCAGCCCCGGCATTTT
. | TRBJ2-7 | TRBV7-8 | . | CASSLGVAGEQYF | TGTGCCAGCAGCTTAGGTGTGGCAGGCGAGCAGTACTTC
. | TRBJ2-5 | TRBV28 | TRBD2 | CASGRGGRATETQYF | TGTGCCAGCGGGAGAGGCGGGAGGGCCACGGAGACCCAGTACTTC
few | TRBJ2-7 | TRBV6-2/TRBV6-3 | . | CASSYPADFSYEQYF | TGTGCCAGCAGTTACCCGGCGGATTTTTCCTACGAGCAGTACTTC
. | TRBJ2-3 | TRBV7-9 | TRBD2 | CASSYQGGDTGHTQYF | TGTGCCAGCAGCTATCAGGGAGGGGATACCGGGCATACGCAGTATTTT
few | TRBJ2-4 | TRBV6-2/TRBV6-3 | TRBD2 | CASSPASGRRAKNIQYF | TGTGCCAGCAGCCCAGCTAGCGGGAGGCGAGCCAAAAACATTCAGTACTTC
many | TRBJ2-7 | TRBV4-3 | TRBD1 | CASSQRPGTGFDQYF | TGCGCCAGCAGCCAGCGTCCCGGGACAGGGTTTGATCAGTACTTC
few | TRBJ2-1 | TRBV29-1 | TRBD2 | CSAQREPTYNEQFF | TGCAGCGCACAGCGGGAGCCCACCTACAATGAGCAGTTCTTC
. | TRBJ2-5 | TRBV28 | TRBD1 | CASSFRGQFSETQYF | TGTGCCAGCAGTTTCAGGGGACAGTTTTCAGAGACCCAGTACTTC